This TCR beta chain came from a study of early T cells in non-severe SARS-CoV-2 infection. Tagging with unique molecular identifiers was applied to individual cDNA molecules. TCRdb passed the 5' RACE reads through MiXCR, listing each CDR3 protein once. The data contain approximately 56,000 distinct CDR3 sequences, around 10% of them seen just once; the ten biggest clones take up 4.2%. This clonotype was counted at least ten times. Trimming cost V 4 bases and J 4 bases, with 10 bases left between them. This CDR3 has 14 residues. Germline V gives CDR1 SGHVS, CDR2 FNYEAQ. This chain uses TRBV7-6 with TRBJ2-2, with a possible D match to TRBD2 (5 bases). The TCR sequence derives from an adult who was a healthcare worker with PCR-confirmed SARS-CoV-2 infection or an uninfected control (not recorded which). The sequenced sample was whole blood. In DNA form, the CDR3 reads TGTGCCAGCAGCTCCGGGATCGGCACCGGGGAGCTGTTTTTT. This translates into CASSSGIGTGELFF.